This TCR beta chain stems from a study of T-cell reconstitution after alpha-beta-depleted transplantation in children. This clonotype was recorded at least ten times. What it recognizes is unknown. Whole-study findings and limits: The authors attributed T-cell counts and diversity one year after transplant mostly to newly produced T cells. Some patients' high day-60 TCRbeta diversity was traced to surviving recipient T cells and thymic progenitors. Reports say that about two months after transplant, the alpha-beta T cells came out of several hundred graft clones that had expanded.

Germline V gives CDR1 DFQATT, CDR2 SNEGSKA (reference sequence). After removal of 0 bases from V and 2 bases from J, the junction contained 1 base not matched to a gene. CDR3 length equals 14 residues. Unique molecular identifiers were built into the TCRbeta library. MiXCR was run by TCRdb on the PCR reads, yielding one entry per CDR3 protein. The sample records about 20,000 distinct CDR3 sequences, 10% to 15% being singletons. The TCR comes from a female patient between 2 and 10 years old who had a stem cell transplant for congenital amegakaryocytic thrombocytopenia, so the T cells may come from the graft donor. Here the sequenced sample was PBMCs, mostly from graft donor cells, taken 60 days after TCRalphabeta/CD19-depleted stem cell transplant. The rearrangement links TRBV20-1 to TRBJ2-7; 10 bases are a match to TRBD2. CDR3 residues: CSARDGTSAYEQYF. The CDR3 DNA reads as TGCAGTGCTAGAGATGGGACTAGCGCCTACGAGCAGTACTTC.